These T cell receptor beta chains were read from a single sample in a study of blood T cells in healthy people across ages. TCRdb redid the calling of the 5' RACE reads with MiXCR, one entry per CDR3 protein. The sample holds about 670,000 distinct CDR3 sequences, 52% seen once. The sample comprised blood. Receptors were obtained from a woman of 80 years or more in good health. CDR3s include the opening cysteine and the closing phenylalanine or tryptophan. Fields, in order: D gene, clone size, V gene, J gene, CDR3 DNA, CDR3 protein. The D gene is left open where the match is weak. Clone size is given for some rows only: seen once, a few or many times, or a class if the clone is expanded.

d_call: TRBD1
clone_size: .
v_call: TRBV10-3
j_call: TRBJ2-2
cdr3_nt: TGTGCCATCTATACCGGGACAGGGGACACCGGGGAGCTGTTTTTT
cdr3_aa: CAIYTGTGDTGELFF

d_call: TRBD1
clone_size: .
v_call: TRBV9
j_call: TRBJ2-1
cdr3_nt: TGTGCCAGCAGCGCCGGACAGGGGGGATTCAATGAGCAGTTCTTC
cdr3_aa: CASSAGQGGFNEQFF

d_call: TRBD2
clone_size: many
v_call: TRBV3-1
j_call: TRBJ2-1
cdr3_nt: TGTGCCAGCAGCCAAGACTGGACTAGCAGTTACAATGAGCAGTTCTTC
cdr3_aa: CASSQDWTSSYNEQFF

d_call: .
clone_size: few
v_call: TRBV28
j_call: TRBJ2-3
cdr3_nt: TGTGCCGGCAGTTCCGCGGGCCGAGATACGCAGTATTTT
cdr3_aa: CAGSSAGRDTQYF

d_call: TRBD1
clone_size: many
v_call: TRBV20-1
j_call: TRBJ2-3
cdr3_nt: TGCAGTGCGTCCGGGACAGCCGTAAAAGGGGCCACAGATACGCAGTATTTT
cdr3_aa: CSASGTAVKGATDTQYF

d_call: .
clone_size: .
v_call: TRBV5-1
j_call: TRBJ1-1
cdr3_nt: TGCGCCAGCAGCTTGTCGGACCCCAGGAACACTGAAGCTTTCTTT
cdr3_aa: CASSLSDPRNTEAFF

d_call: .
clone_size: .
v_call: TRBV20-1
j_call: TRBJ2-3
cdr3_nt: TGCAGTGCGCCCTTTGCCCACAGCGCGCAGTATTTT
cdr3_aa: CSAPFAHSAQYF

d_call: TRBD2
clone_size: .
v_call: TRBV5-1
j_call: TRBJ2-1
cdr3_nt: TGCGCCAGCAGCTTGGAGCTAGCGGACAATGAGCAGTTCTTC
cdr3_aa: CASSLELADNEQFF

d_call: TRBD1
clone_size: many
v_call: TRBV6-5
j_call: TRBJ2-7
cdr3_nt: TGTGCCAGCAGAAGACAGGGCTATCTTTACGAGCAGTACTTC
cdr3_aa: CASRRQGYLYEQYF

d_call: .
clone_size: many
v_call: TRBV9
j_call: TRBJ2-3
cdr3_nt: TGTGCCAGCAGCTCGGGCATGAATAAGTATTTT
cdr3_aa: CASSSGMNKYF

d_call: .
clone_size: few
v_call: TRBV27
j_call: TRBJ2-4
cdr3_nt: TGTGCCAGCAGACTAGGCAACATTCAGTACTTC
cdr3_aa: CASRLGNIQYF

d_call: .
clone_size: .
v_call: TRBV7-2
j_call: TRBJ2-5
cdr3_nt: TGTGCCAGCAGCTTTGACAGAAAAGAGACCCAGTACTTC
cdr3_aa: CASSFDRKETQYF

d_call: .
clone_size: .
v_call: TRBV20-1
j_call: TRBJ2-7
cdr3_nt: TGCAGTGCTAGCCTACGGGCCTACGAGCAGTACTTC
cdr3_aa: CSASLRAYEQYF

d_call: .
clone_size: .
v_call: TRBV20-1
j_call: TRBJ2-5
cdr3_nt: TGCAGTGCCCAGGGAGGTTCTCCCCTTCAAGAGACCCAGTACTTC
cdr3_aa: CSAQGGSPLQETQYF

d_call: TRBD1
clone_size: .
v_call: TRBV27
j_call: TRBJ1-1
cdr3_nt: TGTGCCAGCAGTTTTACACACAGGGGAGCGTTCACTGAAGCTTTCTTT
cdr3_aa: CASSFTHRGAFTEAFF

d_call: .
clone_size: many
v_call: TRBV7-2
j_call: TRBJ2-3
cdr3_nt: TGTGCCAGCAGCCCCGGGCGACCAGGGGATACGCAGTATTTT
cdr3_aa: CASSPGRPGDTQYF

d_call: TRBD1
clone_size: many
v_call: TRBV7-2
j_call: TRBJ1-4
cdr3_nt: TGTGCCAGCAGCTCAACCGGGACAGGGGGTGAAAAACTGTTTTTT
cdr3_aa: CASSSTGTGGEKLFF

d_call: TRBD1
clone_size: .
v_call: TRBV6-2/TRBV6-3
j_call: TRBJ2-7
cdr3_nt: TGTGCCAGCAGTTACCCCGCCGGGACAGGGACCTACGAGCAGTACTTC
cdr3_aa: CASSYPAGTGTYEQYF

d_call: TRBD1
clone_size: many
v_call: TRBV5-1
j_call: TRBJ2-7
cdr3_nt: TGCGCCAGCAGCTTTGGGACAGTTCTAACCTACGAGCAGTACTTC
cdr3_aa: CASSFGTVLTYEQYF

d_call: .
clone_size: .
v_call: TRBV6-5
j_call: TRBJ2-4
cdr3_nt: TGTGCCAGCATCAGGCGTGGGGAAAACATTCAGTACTTC
cdr3_aa: CASIRRGENIQYF

d_call: .
clone_size: .
v_call: TRBV6-6
j_call: TRBJ1-2
cdr3_nt: TGTGCCAGCAGTTACTCGAATCGGCCACAGAACTATGGCTACACCTTC
cdr3_aa: CASSYSNRPQNYGYTF

d_call: .
clone_size: .
v_call: TRBV9
j_call: TRBJ2-1
cdr3_nt: TGTGCCAGCAGCCCTGGGGGTGGGCTAATCTACAATGAGCAGTTCTTC
cdr3_aa: CASSPGGGLIYNEQFF

d_call: TRBD1
clone_size: many
v_call: TRBV7-8
j_call: TRBJ1-4
cdr3_nt: TGTGCCAGCAGCGCAGTCCCGGGACAGGGACTTGTTGAAAAACTGTTTTTT
cdr3_aa: CASSAVPGQGLVEKLFF

d_call: .
clone_size: .
v_call: TRBV6-5
j_call: TRBJ1-2
cdr3_nt: TGTGCCAGCAGCTTAGGACTGGGGGCTGGCTACACCTTC
cdr3_aa: CASSLGLGAGYTF

d_call: .
clone_size: .
v_call: TRBV12-3/TRBV12-4
j_call: TRBJ2-2
cdr3_nt: TGTGCCAGCAGTTTCAGGTCCGCGGGGAGATCCGGGGAGCTGTTTTTT
cdr3_aa: CASSFRSAGRSGELFF

d_call: .
clone_size: many
v_call: TRBV6-5
j_call: TRBJ2-1
cdr3_nt: TGTGCCAGCCGTCCGAGGGCTTACAATGAGCAGTTCTTC
cdr3_aa: CASRPRAYNEQFF

d_call: .
clone_size: .
v_call: TRBV7-6
j_call: TRBJ2-1
cdr3_nt: TGTGCCAGCAGCTTGGAAACTGGGGGGCCTGGTTACAATGAGCAGTTCTTC
cdr3_aa: CASSLETGGPGYNEQFF

d_call: TRBD1
clone_size: few
v_call: TRBV27
j_call: TRBJ2-2
cdr3_nt: TGTGCCAGCTCCTCGGACAGGATAAACACCGGGGAGCTGTTTTTT
cdr3_aa: CASSSDRINTGELFF

d_call: TRBD2
clone_size: many
v_call: TRBV29-1
j_call: TRBJ2-5
cdr3_nt: TGCAGCGTTGAAATACTAGCGGGTGATCAGGAGACCCAGTACTTC
cdr3_aa: CSVEILAGDQETQYF

d_call: .
clone_size: many
v_call: TRBV18
j_call: TRBJ2-5
cdr3_nt: TGTGCCAGCTCACCACCCGCCGGGAGTAGAAAGACCCAGTACTTC
cdr3_aa: CASSPPAGSRKTQYF

d_call: .
clone_size: few
v_call: TRBV29-1
j_call: TRBJ2-7
cdr3_nt: TGCAGCGTTGTGCAGGAGTCCTACGAGCAGTACTTC
cdr3_aa: CSVVQESYEQYF

d_call: TRBD1
clone_size: few
v_call: TRBV5-1
j_call: TRBJ1-2
cdr3_nt: TGCGCCAGCAGCCACCCGGACAGGGAGAGTGGCTACACCTTC
cdr3_aa: CASSHPDRESGYTF

d_call: .
clone_size: .
v_call: TRBV4-3
j_call: TRBJ2-1
cdr3_nt: TGCGCCAGCAGCCAGGAAGGGTATTCTTTATCTGAGCAGTTCTTC
cdr3_aa: CASSQEGYSLSEQFF

d_call: .
clone_size: many
v_call: TRBV28
j_call: TRBJ2-1
cdr3_nt: TGTGCCAGCAGGAAAGGGGGGCCTACCTACAATGAGCAGTTCTTC
cdr3_aa: CASRKGGPTYNEQFF

d_call: .
clone_size: few
v_call: TRBV28
j_call: TRBJ2-1
cdr3_nt: TGTGCCAGCAGTTTAACACTAGGTTACAATGAGCAGTTCTTC
cdr3_aa: CASSLTLGYNEQFF

d_call: TRBD2
clone_size: many
v_call: TRBV9
j_call: TRBJ2-3
cdr3_nt: TGTGCCAGCAGCGCCCACCCTAGCGGGGGCTCGTATTTT
cdr3_aa: CASSAHPSGGSYF

d_call: .
clone_size: many
v_call: TRBV7-3
j_call: TRBJ2-3
cdr3_nt: TGTGCCAGCAGCCCCCTACTTGCATCCACAGATACGCAGTATTTT
cdr3_aa: CASSPLLASTDTQYF

d_call: .
clone_size: many
v_call: TRBV4-2
j_call: TRBJ1-4
cdr3_nt: TGTGCCAGCAGCCAATTGGGCGATAATGAAAAACTGTTTTTT
cdr3_aa: CASSQLGDNEKLFF

d_call: .
clone_size: once
v_call: TRBV18
j_call: TRBJ1-1
cdr3_nt: TGTGCCAGCTCAAGAGGAACGAACACTGAAGCTTTCTTT
cdr3_aa: CASSRGTNTEAFF

d_call: .
clone_size: .
v_call: TRBV27
j_call: TRBJ2-7
cdr3_nt: TGTGCCATCGGCATGCCAGGGGCCCAGTACTTC
cdr3_aa: CAIGMPGAQYF

d_call: .
clone_size: many
v_call: TRBV20-1
j_call: TRBJ2-7
cdr3_nt: TGCAGTGCTAGAGAACGGGGGACTGGGGTGAGGGAGCAGTACTTC
cdr3_aa: CSARERGTGVREQYF

d_call: .
clone_size: .
v_call: TRBV10-3
j_call: TRBJ2-7
cdr3_nt: TGTGCCATCAGAAACAGGGACTACGAGCAGTACTTC
cdr3_aa: CAIRNRDYEQYF

d_call: TRBD1
clone_size: few
v_call: TRBV6-1
j_call: TRBJ1-5
cdr3_nt: TGTGCCAGCAGTGGTGCCCCCGGGACAGGGGGATATCAGCCCCAGCATTTT
cdr3_aa: CASSGAPGTGGYQPQHF

d_call: TRBD1
clone_size: many
v_call: TRBV4-1
j_call: TRBJ1-5
cdr3_nt: TGCGCCAGCAGCCAGGACAGGGGGATATGGCCCCAGCATTTT
cdr3_aa: CASSQDRGIWPQHF

d_call: .
clone_size: many
v_call: TRBV2
j_call: TRBJ1-6
cdr3_nt: TGTGCCAGCAGGAGACTTCGATCGACCCTCCACTTT
cdr3_aa: CASRRLRSTLHF

d_call: .
clone_size: many
v_call: TRBV29-1
j_call: TRBJ1-5
cdr3_nt: TGCAGCGTTGAAGCGTTCCAGGATAGCAATCAGCCCCAGCATTTT
cdr3_aa: CSVEAFQDSNQPQHF

d_call: TRBD1
clone_size: few
v_call: TRBV7-2
j_call: TRBJ2-3
cdr3_nt: TGTGCCAGCAACTACAGGGGAACAGATACGCAGTATTTT
cdr3_aa: CASNYRGTDTQYF

d_call: .
clone_size: .
v_call: TRBV7-2
j_call: TRBJ2-1
cdr3_nt: TGTGCCAGCAGCTTAGGGGGATACTACAATGAGCAGTTCTTC
cdr3_aa: CASSLGGYYNEQFF

d_call: .
clone_size: few
v_call: TRBV20-1
j_call: TRBJ2-1
cdr3_nt: TGCAGTGCTGAGAAAGCGGCCTCCTACAATGAGCAGTTCTTC
cdr3_aa: CSAEKAASYNEQFF

d_call: .
clone_size: .
v_call: TRBV20-1
j_call: TRBJ2-2
cdr3_nt: TGCAGTGCTAGAGATTCAGGGGTCAACACCGGGGAGCTGTTTTTT
cdr3_aa: CSARDSGVNTGELFF

d_call: TRBD2
clone_size: few
v_call: TRBV7-2
j_call: TRBJ2-2
cdr3_nt: TGTGCCAGCAGTCCACGACTAGCGGGAGGGGTGGGGGAGCTGTTTTTT
cdr3_aa: CASSPRLAGGVGELFF

d_call: .
clone_size: .
v_call: TRBV20-1
j_call: TRBJ1-3
cdr3_nt: TGCAGTGCTGATGCGCTGTTGAACTCTGGAAACACCATATATTTT
cdr3_aa: CSADALLNSGNTIYF

d_call: .
clone_size: many
v_call: TRBV29-1
j_call: TRBJ2-7
cdr3_nt: TGCAGCGTTGAAGGGATTCCGGGTTTGGAGCAGTACTTC
cdr3_aa: CSVEGIPGLEQYF

d_call: .
clone_size: .
v_call: TRBV20-1
j_call: TRBJ2-4
cdr3_nt: TGCAGTGCGAAGCAACTAGCCAAAAACATTCAGTACTTC
cdr3_aa: CSAKQLAKNIQYF

d_call: .
clone_size: once
v_call: TRBV28
j_call: TRBJ1-2
cdr3_nt: TGTGCCAGCATTCCCCTCCAGGGACGTGGCTACACCTTC
cdr3_aa: CASIPLQGRGYTF

d_call: .
clone_size: once
v_call: TRBV7-6
j_call: TRBJ2-1
cdr3_nt: TGTGCCAGCAGCTCCGGGACAAAACAACCTTACAATGAGCAGTTCTTC
cdr3_aa: CASSSGTKQPYNEQFF

d_call: .
clone_size: .
v_call: TRBV14
j_call: TRBJ1-4
cdr3_nt: TGTGCCAGCAGTTTCCGGGTACCTTCTCGGAACGTCCACACCAATGAAAAACTGTTTTTT
cdr3_aa: CASSFRVPSRNVHTNEKLFF

d_call: .
clone_size: .
v_call: TRBV12-3/TRBV12-4
j_call: TRBJ2-1
cdr3_nt: TGTGCCAGCAGTATATCGTACGAAGGCTCCTACAATGAGCAGTTCTTC
cdr3_aa: CASSISYEGSYNEQFF

d_call: .
clone_size: .
v_call: TRBV27
j_call: TRBJ2-1
cdr3_nt: TGTGCCAGCAGTTCGGTGGGTTTTTCGGAAAATGAGCAGTTCTTC
cdr3_aa: CASSSVGFSENEQFF